This paragraph reports one TCR beta chain. In this sample, this clonotype turned up many times. This clone's antigen is unknown. No clone much larger than this one lies a single base away; base qualities are absent. This entry belongs to a study of neurological immune-mediated disorders (dated by TCRdb to about 2019). Notes on the research overall: Using UMI-based sequencing, the study compared peripheral blood TCR-beta repertoires from patients with HTLV-I-associated myelopathy (HAM/TSP), patients with multiple sclerosis, and healthy controls. The approximately 99 TCR-beta libraries included longitudinal samples, technical triplicates and paired sorted CD4+ and CD8+ T-cell subsets alongside PBMC samples. Longitudinal HAM/TSP donors and healthy donors each had 3 time-points at intervals of about 3-45 months. The cohort was made up of about 65 subjects, consisting of roughly 15 HAM/TSP patients, 34 multiple sclerosis patients and roughly 20 healthy controls.

V was cut back by 5 bases and J by 0 bases, leaving a gap of 11 bases between them. The germline V gene (reference sequence) gives CDR1 as DFQATT and CDR2 as SNEGSKA. From its cysteine to its phenylalanine, the CDR3 spans 14 amino acids. Of all the DNA, just the CDR3 is kept, 42 bases in frame from base 1. cDNA was synthesized by template-switch 5'RACE using a primer carrying a 10-nucleotide random unique molecular identifier by which each TCR transcript was tagged. Each sequencing run produced over 180 million TCR-beta sequences covering 15-18 subjects. The RNeasy kit was used for extraction of total RNA. The KAPA Real-time Library Amplification kit was used to amplify TCR-beta VDJ regions with primers targeting the TCR constant region and the 5'RACE anchor. Sample indexes and Illumina adaptors were added in a first PCR, after which library yield was increased in a second PCR. After purification with Ampure beads, the TCR product of roughly 650 bp was size-selected on a 2% E-gel SizeSelection system. Library quality was checked on a Bioanalyzer, concentration was measured with Qubit, and libraries were quantified with the Kapa Library Quantification kit before pooling. Libraries were sequenced paired-end 2 x 150 bp on an Illumina HiSeq 2500. To increase sequence diversity, roughly 24-31% phiX was spiked into each library pool. As for how the authors treated the data: Quality-filtered reads were processed with the UMI-based MiGEC pipeline, and over 75% of raw TCR sequences were removed by the MiGEC pipeline during error correction. VDJ genes were aligned to IMGT germline references, and each clonotype was defined by a unique CDR3 amino acid sequence together with V-J genes. Clonal expansion, Shannon diversity and CDR3 relatedness were evaluated with VDJtools (CalcPairwiseDistances, ClusterSamples), while phylogenetic trees were built in CLCbio workbench. Using coefficient-of-variation modelling across technical triplicates, the study counted a clone as expanded if it had at least 8 unique UMIs. The raw public reads went through TCRdb reprocessing: fastp at Q25, MiXCR clone calling, in-frame beta chains kept. Each CDR3 protein gets just one entry, which takes the most common genes and DNA from the rows behind it. The V and J calls and clone size are TCRdb's, not the authors'. For this sample the table gives approximately 46,000 distinct CDR3 sequences, of which more than 8.5% were detected only once. The ten most abundant clones make up 1.5% to 2% of the sample.

Overall study outcomes, separate from this receptor: TCR clonal expansion was greatest in HAM/TSP patients and smallest in MS patients, who ranked below even healthy controls. No identical CDR3 amino acid sequences were found to be shared among expanded clones across subjects, suggesting that TCR-beta repertoires were private in all groups.

In light of the paper, this sample's time point label describes: longitudinal time-point 1 (baseline). The healthy controls were volunteers from a blood bank in Maryland, USA. Libraries from unsorted PBMCs were made from 2 million PBMCs kept in RNAlater at -80 degrees C until RNA extraction. Peripheral blood was subjected to Ficoll-Hypaque density gradient centrifugation to isolate PBMCs, which were then cryopreserved in liquid nitrogen. Sequencing used PBMCs. The sequence links TRBV20-1 to TRBJ2-1; TRBD2 is perhaps the D gene, given 6 matching bases. This receptor was taken from a middle-aged woman in good health. The CDR3 here reads CSAGLGSSYNEQFF. The bases are TGCAGTGCTGGCCTCGGGAGCTCCTACAATGAGCAGTTCTTC.